This T cell receptor (beta chain) was found in a study of beta chain features in type 1 diabetes. Broader study findings: TCRB repertoires of naive, central memory and Treg cells appeared more similar among patients than among healthy donors.

Comments on this clone: Its antigen is not identified.

The whole isolated RNA underwent reverse transcription, so sequencing captured expressed TCRB transcripts. Method: immunoSEQ multiplex PCR; TCRdb's copy keeps in-frame clones and lacks some. There are 200,000 to 250,000 clones in the sample; over 12% occur only once, and about 0.026% lies in the top ten. Trimming removed 2 bases from V and 4 bases from J; junction bases left unmatched: 14. This CDR3 spans 17 amino acids. CDR1 SGHDT and CDR2 YYEEEE come from the germline V gene. Input material: naive CD4+ T cells from blood. The source of this sequence is a woman aged 40-49 years in good health. The chain carries TRBV5-6 and TRBJ1-1; 7 nucleotides agree with TRBD1. The chain's CDR3 is CASSLKGEGGLGTEAFF. The DNA of the CDR3 is TGTGCCAGCAGCTTAAAGGGGGAAGGGGGCTTGGGCACTGAAGCTTTCTTT.